Presented here are 29 T cell receptor beta chains from one specimen sequenced in a study of beta chain features in type 1 diabetes. Of the isolated RNA, all was reverse transcribed, and so the sequenced material was expressed TCRB transcripts. Clones were read by immunoSEQ multiplex PCR, and TCRdb kept only the in-frame ones, dropping some. The data contain roughly 610,000 clones, 15% to 18% of them seen just once; the ten biggest clones take up approximately 0.093%. Sequenced material: naive CD4+ T cells from blood. The receptor set was obtained from a man in his late teens or twenties in good health.

The chain combines TRBV29-1 with TRBJ2-7, with 7 positions matching TRBD2. Germline V gene lookup returns CDR1 SQVTM and CDR2 ANQGSEA. The ends lost 4 bases at V and 6 bases at J; junction bases unmatched: 12. CDR3 length: 14 residues. CDR3 protein: CSVGTRLASGEQYF. In DNA form, the CDR3 reads TGCAGCGTTGGGACCCGACTAGCTTCCGGCGAGCAGTACTTC.

The chain recombines TRBV10-3 with TRBJ2-2, with D unclear. The CDR3 runs 15 residues. The V and J ends lost 0 bases and 8 bases respectively, with 13 bases between them. Germline-derived CDR1 and CDR2 are ENHRY and SYGVKD. CDR3 protein: CAISESWTALGELFF. For the CDR3, the DNA is TGTGCCATCAGTGAGTCCTGGACGGCTTTGGGGGAGCTGTTTTTT.

CDR3 bases: TGTGCCAGCAGCTTGAGGGGGACGAACAGTGGCTACACCTTC. This codes for CASSLRGTNSGYTF. V is TRBV7-2 and J is TRBJ1-2, with D tentatively TRBD1 (6 bases). Germline V gene sequence: CDR1 SGHTA, CDR2 FQGNSA. The V end was cut by 3 bases, the J end by 7 bases, with 15 bases between. This CDR3 is 14 amino acids long.

This clone was seen a few times. The genes are TRBV5-4 and TRBJ2-7; no reliable D call. Between the trimmed V and J ends, which lost 4 bases and 3 bases, there was a span of 17 bases. CDR3 length: 15 residues. The germline gives CDR1 SGHNT, CDR2 YYREEE (reference sequence). The CDR3, as DNA: TGTGCCAGCAGCCCGGCTAATACGGGCCACTACGAGCAGTACTTC. Its protein is CASSPANTGHYEQYF. The whole variable domain, filled in from reference TRBV5-4 and TRBJ2-7, reads ETGVTQSPTHLIKTRGQQVTLRCSSQSGHNTVSWYQQALGQGPQFIFQYYREEENGRGNFPPRFSGLQFPNYSSELNVNALELDDSALYLCASSPANTGHYEQYFGPGTRLTVT.

The V gene is TRBV7-2, the J gene TRBJ2-7; TRBD2 matches at 14 bases. Germline CDR1 and CDR2: SGHTA and FQGNSA. V was pared by 5 bases and J by 5 bases, with 8 bases of the junction left unmatched. This CDR3 is built from 16 residues. CDR3 DNA: TGTGCCAGCAGCGCGAGCGGGACTAGCGGGAGACACGAGCAGTACTTC. Amino acid sequence: CASSASGTSGRHEQYF.

The chain couples TRBV7-2 to TRBJ2-3; 9 bases align to TRBD1. In germline, CDR1 is SGHTA, CDR2 FQGNSA. The CDR3 has 13 residues. The J segment lost 10 bases and the V segment lost 1 base, leaving 3 bases of the junction unmatched. The CDR3 DNA sequence: TGTGCCAGCAGCTTAGTGAGGACAGGGGCGCAGTATTTT. Encoded protein: CASSLVRTGAQYF.

J is TRBJ2-5 and V is TRBV6-5; D is possibly TRBD1 or TRBD2 (5 bases each). CDR1 MNHEY and CDR2 SVGAGI come from the germline V gene. The CDR3 length is 15 residues. V shed 6 bases and J shed 3 bases, with 17 bases lying between them. CDR3 DNA sequence: TGTGCCAGCAGCCGAGCGTTCGGGGCTGAAGAGACCCAGTACTTC. This codes for CASSRAFGAEETQYF.

V and J are TRBV18 and TRBJ2-1, with TRBD2 matching 10 bases. Germline V CDR1 and CDR2: KGHSH, LQKENI. The CDR3 is 19 amino acids. V was clipped by 3 bases and J by 3 bases; unmatched bases: 14. CDR3 coding DNA: TGTGCCAGCTCACCCCCGGGACTAGCGACCCGAAAGTTCTACAATGAGCAGTTCTTC. The encoded protein is CASSPPGLATRKFYNEQFF.

This clone was detected only a few times. The chain recombines TRBV5-1 with TRBJ2-3; D remains unclear. The CDR3 length is 18 residues. In germline, CDR1 is SGHRS, CDR2 YFSETQ. Trimming left V 3 bases short and J 1 base short, with 21 bases between. The CDR3 DNA reads as TGCGCCAGCAGCTCCCCCGGATTTCTAAATTCGGGCACAGATACGCAGTATTTT. It specifies CASSSPGFLNSGTDTQYF.

This clone was found a few times. The J gene is TRBJ2-2, the V gene TRBV2; 9 bases match TRBD2. This CDR3 is 15 amino acids long. Germline assignment: CDR1 SNHLY and CDR2 FYNNEI. Unmatched junction bases numbered 4, after V lost 6 bases and J lost 2 bases. Written as DNA, the CDR3 is TGTGCCAGCAGGGCGACTAGCGGCAACACCGGGGAGCTGTTTTTT. It specifies CASRATSGNTGELFF.

This clone was seen only a few times. J is TRBJ2-1 and V is TRBV2; TRBD1 aligns across 7 bases. The trim removed 7 bases at V and 5 bases at J, leaving 8 bases unmatched. The CDR3 spans 14 residues. In germline, CDR1 is SNHLY, CDR2 FYNNEI. The CDR3 nucleotides read TGTGCCAGCACCCGGGAACAGGGGAACAATGAGCAGTTCTTC. It codes for CASTREQGNNEQFF.

This clone occurred a few times. The J gene is TRBJ2-1, the V gene TRBV7-2; D gene ambiguous. V lost 3 bases and J lost 3, with 6 bases in between. This CDR3 contains 13 residues. Germline lookup yields CDR1 SGHTA and CDR2 FQGNSA. The CDR3 loop is CASSFKGYNEQFF. The CDR3 DNA follows: TGTGCCAGCAGCTTCAAGGGCTACAATGAGCAGTTCTTC.

The genes are TRBV6-5 and TRBJ2-7; D not resolved. The CDR3 has 16 amino acids. V shed 2 bases and J shed 6 bases, with 20 bases lying between them. Germline-derived CDR1 and CDR2 are MNHEY and SVGAGI. The CDR3 DNA sequence: TGTGCCAGCAGTTACGTGAGTGTGCCAAGGGTAGGCGAGCAGTACTTC. It yields the protein CASSYVSVPRVGEQYF.

The chain is built from TRBV7-3 and TRBJ2-7; TRBD1 matches at 7 bases. The CDR3 loop spans 15 amino acids. CDR1 is SGHTA and CDR2 is FQGTGA in the germline V gene. The junction had 4 bases not matched to a gene; V was cut back by 0 bases and J by 2 bases. The CDR3 bases are TGTGCCAGCAGCTTAACGTGGGACAGAGCCTACGAGCAGTACTTC. It translates to CASSLTWDRAYEQYF. Full variable domain (outside the CDR3, taken from reference TRBV7-3 and TRBJ2-7): GAGVSQTPSNKVTEKGKYVELRCDPISGHTALYWYRQSLGQGPEFLIYFQGTGAADDSGLPNDRFFAVRPEGSVSTLKIQRTERGDSAVYLCASSLTWDRAYEQYFGPGTRLTVT.

This clone was seen a few times. The rearrangement joins TRBV18 to TRBJ2-5; TRBD2 matches at 9 bases. The CDR3 has 15 amino acids. The junction had 5 bases not matched to a gene; V was cut back by 4 bases and J by 2 bases. Looked up from germline, CDR1 is KGHSH and CDR2 is LQKENI. The chain's CDR3 is CASSRRGLAQETQYF. The CDR3 DNA reads TGTGCCAGCTCACGACGGGGACTAGCTCAAGAGACCCAGTACTTC.

V gene TRBV27 combines with J gene TRBJ1-5; 9 bases match TRBD1. This CDR3 has 14 residues. V trimming: 5 bases; J trimming: 5 bases; junction bases outside the gene matches: 4. Germline-derived CDR1 and CDR2 are MNHEY and SMNVEV (reference sequence). In nucleotides, the CDR3 is TGTGCCAGCAGTCCCTGGGACAGGGATCAGCCCCAGCATTTT. It codes for CASSPWDRDQPQHF.

This clone has only a few counts. The V and J genes are TRBV7-9 and TRBJ2-2; 12 bases match TRBD2. This CDR3 has 18 amino acids. Trimming cost V 5 bases and J 9 bases; bases outside gene matches: 16. Per germline, CDR1 SEHNR and CDR2 FQNEAQ (reference sequence). CDR3 sequence (DNA): TGTGCCAGCAGCCCCACCAGACTAGCGGGAGTAATCGGACGGGAGCTGTTTTTT. This encodes CASSPTRLAGVIGRELFF.

This clone was detected only a few times. The gene calls are TRBV5-1 and TRBJ2-1; 12 bases line up with TRBD2. The germline V gene encodes CDR1 SGHRS and CDR2 YFSETQ. The V segment lost 1 base and the J segment 4 bases; nucleotides outside the gene matches: 3. This CDR3 contains 16 residues. For the CDR3, the DNA is TGCGCCAGCAGCTTGTCTAGCGGGAGGGGGTACAATGAGCAGTTCTTC. Amino acids: CASSLSSGRGYNEQFF.

This clone came up a few times. V and J are TRBV4-2 and TRBJ1-2, with a weak D call TRBD1 (5 bases). Germline assignment: CDR1 LGHNA and CDR2 YNFKEQ. This CDR3 comprises 15 residues. Deletions cut 0 bases from V and 3 bases from J, with 11 bases between. The CDR3 sequence: CASSQEGREDYGYTF. CDR3 DNA: TGTGCCAGCAGCCAAGAGGGCAGGGAAGACTATGGCTACACCTTC.

This clone was recorded a few times. The rearrangement links TRBV5-6 to TRBJ2-4; the D gene is possibly TRBD1 (5 bases). Germline-derived CDR1 and CDR2 are SGHDT and YYEEEE. V lost 3 bases and J lost 1, with 11 bases in between. The CDR3 runs to 15 residues. In DNA form, the CDR3 reads TGTGCCAGCAGCTCACTGACAGTTGCCAAAAACATTCAGTACTTC. Its translation: CASSSLTVAKNIQYF.

This rearrangement joins TRBV5-4 to TRBJ1-5; D remains ambiguous. This CDR3 contains 13 residues. Germline CDR1 is SGHNT and CDR2 is YYREEE (reference sequence). V lost 0 bases, J lost 4 bases, and 5 bases lay in between. CDR3 in DNA: TGTGCCAGCAGCTTGGGGCAGAATCAGCCCCAGCATTTT. It translates to CASSLGQNQPQHF.

V gene TRBV5-1 combines with J gene TRBJ2-1; TRBD1 matches 8 bases. V was clipped by 4 bases and J by 6 bases; unmatched bases: 9. Germline lookup yields CDR1 SGHRS and CDR2 YFSETQ. This CDR3 has 15 residues. In nucleotides, the CDR3 is TGCGCCAGCAGCCCCGGACAGGGAGGTGTCAATGAGCAGTTCTTC. It specifies CASSPGQGGVNEQFF.

This clone was recorded a few times. The CDR3 sequence: CASSLAGDTEAFF. The CDR3 bases are TGTGCCAGCAGCTTAGCGGGGGACACTGAAGCTTTCTTT. This sequence joins TRBV7-9 and TRBJ1-1; D is possibly TRBD1 (5 bases). CDR1 and CDR2 from the germline V gene are SEHNR and FQNEAQ (reference sequence). This CDR3 contains 13 residues. Trimming took off 0 bases at V and 3 bases at J, with 5 bases between the two ends.

This chain uses TRBV6-4 with TRBJ2-2, with 11 positions matching TRBD1. Trimming removed 6 bases from V and 6 bases from J; junction bases left unmatched: 9. Germline assignment: CDR1 MRHNA and CDR2 SNTAGT. The CDR3 has 16 residues. CDR3 nucleotides: TGTGCCAGCAGCCCCGGGACAGGGGGAAGTCCCGGGGAGCTGTTTTTT. Its translation: CASSPGTGGSPGELFF.

V usage is TRBV9 and J usage is TRBJ1-1, with D unresolved. The CDR3 has 13 residues. Germline V gene data show CDR1 as SGDLS and CDR2 as YYNGEE. V was pared by 4 bases and J by 5 bases, with 12 bases between. The CDR3 nucleotides read TGTGCCAGCAGCCTTTCCGCCGGGACTGAAGCTTTCTTT. Translating it yields CASSLSAGTEAFF.

This clone has a handful of counts. The chain links TRBV4-2 to TRBJ1-5; 9 bases align to TRBD1. The CDR3 covers 14 residues. The J segment lost 6 bases and the V segment lost 1 base, leaving 1 base of the junction unmatched. Germline assignment: CDR1 LGHNA and CDR2 YNFKEQ. The CDR3 nucleotides are TGTGCCAGCAGCCAAGCGGACAGGGGTCAGCCCCAGCATTTT. This sequence encodes CASSQADRGQPQHF.

This clone was counted only a few times. This rearrangement joins TRBV28 to TRBJ2-7, with D unresolved. Trimming removed 2 bases at V and 5 bases at J, with 4 bases between. Per the germline V gene, CDR1 is MDHEN and CDR2 is SYDVKM. The CDR3 sequence is 11 residues long. The CDR3 reads CASSLENEQYF. The CDR3, as DNA: TGTGCCAGCAGTTTAGAAAACGAGCAGTACTTC.

This chain links TRBV6-6 with TRBJ1-6; D unresolved. Per the germline V gene, CDR1 is MNHNY and CDR2 is SVGAGI (reference sequence). This CDR3 is 13 amino acids long. Trimming took off 2 bases at V and 6 bases at J, with 5 bases between the two ends. The CDR3 reads CASSYGINSPLHF. The CDR3 DNA sequence: TGTGCCAGCAGTTACGGGATTAATTCACCCCTCCACTTT.

In the case of this clone: In the same sample, other DNA sequences code for this CDR3. The chain carries TRBV4-3 and TRBJ1-5; D ambiguous. V was shortened by 0 bases and J by 7 bases, with 7 bases between the two germline ends. The CDR3 loop spans 13 amino acids. CDR1 and CDR2 from the germline V gene are LGHNA and YSLEER. CDR3 protein: CASSQDREQPQHF. CDR3 bases: TGCGCCAGCAGCCAAGATAGGGAGCAGCCCCAGCATTTT.